The clone carrying this T cell receptor beta chain was detected many times. Its cognate antigen is unknown. TCR beta CDR3 regions were amplified from RNA transcripts. Following a first-round RT-PCR that used HTBI primers, a second-round multiplex PCR was carried out. TCRdb re-called the multiplex PCR reads with MiXCR, one entry per CDR3 protein. This repertoire shows about 210,000 distinct CDR3 sequences, approximately 29% found once; its top ten account for approximately 9.6%. The data were taken from a study of Graves' ophthalmopathy and Graves' hyperthyroidism. Study observations and caveats: Blood was where most expanded thyroid clonotypes above 0.001 frequency also turned up.

Someone took the PBMCs out of around 10 ml of fresh peripheral blood. Germline CDR1 and CDR2: ENHRY and SYGVKD. V lost 6 bases, J lost 4 bases, and 16 bases lay in between. This CDR3 has 15 amino acids. Sequencing was carried out using peripheral blood. V gene TRBV10-3 combines with J gene TRBJ1-5, with D unresolved. The sequence was obtained from a man over 45 with Graves' ophthalmopathy. CDR3 sequence reads: CAIREDGGLNQPQHF. In DNA form, the CDR3 reads TGTGCCATCAGGGAGGACGGAGGATTGAATCAGCCCCAGCATTTT.